This T cell receptor beta chain emerged from a study of blood T cells in healthy people across ages. The CDR3 covers 14 residues. Germline V gene lookup returns CDR1 KGHDR and CDR2 SFDVKD. J lost 5 bases, V lost 9 bases, and 7 bases had no gene match. Primed by a sample-barcoded 5' primer and a J-beta primer mix, a second PCR proceeded for roughly 6 to 12 cycles. Via MiXCR, TCRdb re-called the 5' RACE reads, giving one row per CDR3 protein. The top ten clones hold around 2.1% of a sample with about 1.8 million distinct CDR3 sequences, about 50% of them seen once. The specimen sequenced was blood. The chain recombines TRBV24-1 with TRBJ2-7; 12 nucleotides line up with TRBD1. This TCR came from a woman in her forties in good health. This CDR3 is CATPTGTGGNEQYF. For the CDR3, the DNA is TGTGCCACCCCGACCGGGACAGGGGGCAACGAGCAGTACTTC.